The present TCR beta chain was sequenced within a study of graft-versus-host responses after intestinal transplantation. Repertoires were generated with immunoSEQ multiplex PCR, while TCRdb's copy carries only in-frame clones and drops some. The data hold approximately 100,000 clones, with about 90% observed a single time. As to this clone: Its antigen is currently unknown.

The CDR3 is made up of 13 amino acids. CDR1 MGHDK and CDR2 SYGVNS come from the germline V gene. V lost 0 bases and J 1 base, leaving 3 bases between the germline ends. The clonotype was recovered from a human donor who received an intestinal transplant. The chain links TRBV25-1 to TRBJ1-1; D call uncertain. This material consisted of unstimulated CD4+ T cells sorted from spleen or lymph node cells, taken before intestinal transplant. DNA for the CDR3: TGTGCCAGCAGTGAATACAAGAACACTGAAGCTTTCTTT. This encodes CASSEYKNTEAFF. The variable domain in full, completed from reference TRBV25-1 and TRBJ1-1, reads EADIYQTPRYLVIGTGKKITLECSQTMGHDKMYWYQQDPGMELHLIHYSYGVNSTEKGDLSSESTVSRIRTEHFPLTLESARPSHTSQYLCASSEYKNTEAFFGQGTRLTVV.